This T cell receptor (beta chain) emerged from a study of blood T cell repertoires in COVID-19. Sequencing was performed with immunoSEQ multiplex PCR; in TCRdb, only in-frame clones are kept and a portion is missing. The table shows 300,000 to 350,000 clones, with over 80% occurring only once. This clone was seen a single time. At one end the junction does not follow the germline gene, possibly because of a read error. Per the germline V gene, CDR1 is MNHEY and CDR2 is SVGEGT. This CDR3 is built from 13 residues. The receptor was isolated from a woman under 30 who had recovered from COVID-19. The rearrangement uses TRBV6-2 or TRBV6-3 and TRBJ2-1; D unclear. The sequenced sample consisted of PBMCs or T cells enriched from blood (not recorded which). The CDR3 DNA reads TGTGCCAGCAGTTACTCCTACTACGATGAGCAGTTCTTC. Protein product: CASSYSYYDEQFF.